What follows is one TCR beta chain and its context. The data originate from a study of blood T cell repertoires in COVID-19. Sequencing was performed with immunoSEQ multiplex PCR; in TCRdb, only in-frame clones are kept and a portion is missing. This sample has 450,000 to 500,000 clones; 80% to 90% occur once, and the top ten carry approximately 2.9%. The specimen sequenced was peripheral blood. The TCR sequence derives from a human donor in a cohort sampled during active COVID-19.

The CDR3 DNA sequence: TGTGCCAGCAGCTCGAGCCTCACAGATACGCAGTATTTT. Translating it yields CASSSSLTDTQYF. The chain uses TRBV9 and TRBJ2-3; D remains ambiguous. This CDR3 region has 13 residues. The germline CDR1 and CDR2 sequences are SGDLS and YYNGEE. V was clipped by 4 bases and J by 2 bases, with 8 bases between them. The variable domain in full, with the rest retrieved from reference TRBV9 and TRBJ2-3, is DSGVTQTPKHLITATGQRVTLRCSPRSGDLSVYWYQQSLDQGLQFLIQYYNGEERAKGNILERFSAQQFPDLHSELNLSSLELGDSALYFCASSSSLTDTQYFGPGTRLTVL.